This passage covers 15 T cell receptor beta chains from one sample sequenced in a study of blood T cell repertoires in COVID-19. Clones were sequenced by immunoSEQ multiplex PCR, and TCRdb holds only the in-frame ones, with some missing. The repertoire holds roughly 220,000 clones, roughly 86% seen once, with roughly 3% in the top ten. The sample taken for sequencing was peripheral blood. These receptors came from a man aged 60-69 years with acute or convalescent COVID-19.

The gene calls are TRBV5-4 and TRBJ1-1, with D possibly TRBD1 on 5 matching bases. V lost 1 base to trimming and J lost 7 bases, with 11 bases between them. Germline CDR1 is SGHNT and CDR2 is YYREEE (reference sequence). This CDR3 comprises 13 residues. The chain's CDR3 is CASSLLTAHEAFF. The DNA for the CDR3 is TGTGCCAGCAGCTTGTTGACAGCCCATGAAGCTTTCTTT.

The chain is built from TRBV23-1 and TRBJ1-4; 10 positions match TRBD1. Being an ORF, TRBV23-1 has a function that is uncertain. The CDR3 covers 22 residues. With 0 bases clipped from V and 8 bases from J, the junction kept 24 bases outside the gene matches. CDR3 residues: CASSQSLPTIRDRGVLWEKLFF. The CDR3 DNA follows: TGCGCCAGCAGTCAATCGTTACCCACCATCCGGGACAGGGGAGTATTGTGGGAAAAACTGTTTTTT.

The chain is built from TRBV11-2 and TRBJ2-2; D gene uncertain. In germline, CDR1 is SGHAT, CDR2 FQNNGV. This CDR3 is built from 13 residues. V was pared by 5 bases and J by 8 bases, with 12 bases between. CDR3 DNA sequence: TGTGCCAGCAGCCCCGATCGTGAGGGGGAGCTGTTTTTT. Encoded protein: CASSPDREGELFF.

This clone was counted a few times. This chain uses TRBV7-9 with TRBJ2-5, with 7 bases fitting TRBD1. This CDR3 contains 15 residues. The V and J ends lost 1 base and 4 bases, in that order; junction bases with no gene match: 6. CDR1 and CDR2 (germline): SEHNR, FQNEAQ (reference sequence). This CDR3 reads CASSLEGGWGETQYF. In DNA form, the CDR3 reads TGTGCCAGCAGCTTAGAAGGGGGCTGGGGAGAGACCCAGTACTTC.

CDR3 protein: CASSLAGPNTEAFF. The DNA of the CDR3 is TGTGCCAGCAGTTTGGCGGGGCCGAACACTGAAGCTTTCTTT. V gene TRBV27 combines with J gene TRBJ1-1; the D gene is possibly TRBD1 (5 bases). There are 14 residues in the CDR3. Deletions cut 3 bases from V and 1 base from J, with 9 bases between. Per germline, CDR1 MNHEY and CDR2 SMNVEV (reference sequence).

The chain employs TRBV6-1 and TRBJ1-3; no definite D call. Germline values: CDR1 MNHNS, CDR2 SASEGT. V lost 0 bases to trimming and J lost 0 bases, with 9 bases between them. The CDR3 covers 16 residues. CDR3 bases: TGTGCCAGCAGTGAAGCGAGGCCAGACTCTGGAAACACCATATATTTT. Its protein product is CASSEARPDSGNTIYF.

In nucleotides, the CDR3 is TGCGCCAGCAGCTTGGGTCTCTACGAGCAGTACTTC. Its protein product is CASSLGLYEQYF. The rearrangement uses TRBV5-1 and TRBJ2-7; the D is unclear. The V gene's germline CDR1 is SGHRS and CDR2 YFSETQ. Between the trimmed V and J ends, which lost 0 bases and 3 bases, there was a span of 4 bases. This CDR3 comprises 12 residues.

J is TRBJ2-5 and V is TRBV11-2; tentatively, D is TRBD1 (7 bases). The CDR3 is 16 amino acids. Germline CDR1 is SGHAT and CDR2 is FQNNGV. V lost 4 bases to trimming and J lost 6 bases, with 21 bases between them. CDR3 region: CASSYSQGGRGKTQYF. CDR3 in DNA: TGTGCCAGCAGCTATTCCCAGGGGGGCCGGGGAAAGACCCAGTACTTC.

This clone was picked up one time. DNA of the CDR3: TGCAGTGCTAGTTCCGGGACTAGCGGGGGAGACCCTAGCACAGATACGCAGTATTTT. It translates to CSASSGTSGGDPSTDTQYF. The V gene is TRBV20-1, the J gene TRBJ2-3, with 14 nucleotides matching TRBD2. Trimming at V came to 3 bases and at J to 0 bases, leaving 11 bases not matched to a gene. Germline-derived CDR1 and CDR2 are DFQATT and SNEGSKA (reference sequence). The CDR3 covers 19 residues.

About this clone itself: Other nucleotide sequences in the sample specify the same CDR3. V and J are TRBV6-5 and TRBJ2-1, with 10 bases identical to TRBD1. Germline CDR1 reads MNHEY; CDR2 reads SVGAGI. V was pared by 6 bases and J by 4 bases, with 3 bases of the junction left unmatched. This CDR3 has 14 amino acids. The CDR3 reads CASRRTGGYNEQFF. Written as DNA, the CDR3 is TGTGCCAGCAGGAGGACAGGGGGATACAATGAGCAGTTCTTC.

The gene calls are TRBV7-2 and TRBJ2-7, with D perhaps TRBD1 (5 bases). Deletions cut 1 base from V and 2 bases from J, with 6 bases between. CDR3 length: 13 amino acids. Germline values: CDR1 SGHTA, CDR2 FQGNSA. The CDR3 loop reads CASSLEGTYEQYF. DNA of the CDR3: TGTGCCAGCAGCTTAGAGGGGACCTACGAGCAGTACTTC.

The chain is built from TRBV11-3 and TRBJ1-2; 7 positions match TRBD1. Looked up from germline, CDR1 is SGHNT and CDR2 is YENEEA. The CDR3 runs to 12 residues. Trimming removed 9 bases from V and 4 bases from J; junction bases left unmatched: 5. This CDR3 is CARGQGGYGYTF. The CDR3 DNA reads TGTGCCAGGGGGCAGGGGGGCTATGGCTACACCTTC.

V gene TRBV7-3 combines with J gene TRBJ2-1; maybe TRBD2 (6 bases). CDR1 SGHTA and CDR2 FQGTGA come from the germline V gene. The V and J ends lost 4 bases and 12 bases respectively, with 13 bases between them. The CDR3 covers 12 residues. CDR3 nucleotides: TGTGCCAGCAGCTCTAGGGCCGGGAGGCAGTTCTTC. This gives the protein CASSSRAGRQFF.

This clone was seen just once. The chain joins TRBV5-4 to TRBJ1-6, with 7 bases matching TRBD1. Germline CDR1 is SGHNT and CDR2 is YYREEE (reference sequence). The V and J ends lost 3 bases and 5 bases, in that order; junction bases with no gene match: 5. The CDR3 contains 15 residues. The CDR3 reads CASSSGTVNNSPLHF. The CDR3 coding sequence is TGTGCCAGCAGCTCCGGGACAGTTAATAATTCACCCCTCCACTTT.

This rearrangement joins TRBV9 to TRBJ2-3; TRBD2 agrees at 11 bases. The V gene's germline CDR1 is SGDLS and CDR2 YYNGEE. V was pared by 6 bases and J by 3 bases, with 6 bases of the junction left unmatched. This CDR3 has 15 residues. CDR3 DNA: TGTGCCAGCACGGAGCTAGCGGGGGGTACAGATACGCAGTATTTT. It translates to CASTELAGGTDTQYF.